These T cell receptor beta chains were read from a single sample in a study of T cell changes during pregnancy in multiple sclerosis. This table comes from immunoSEQ multiplex PCR, and its TCRdb copy is limited to in-frame clones, with some not included. The sample holds around 40,000 clones, roughly 90% seen once. This specimen consisted of CD8+ T cells from peripheral blood mononuclear cells, obtained in the third trimester of pregnancy. The receptors stem from a female donor with multiple sclerosis, enrolled in a pregnancy study. Each CDR3 is given without its conserved first and last residue.

V: TRBV30
CDR3: AWIPLAGGFSEQF

V: TRBV9
CDR3: ASSATGTGVGGYT

V: TRBV4-3
CDR3: ASSQDRLAGAGEQY

V: TRBV13
CDR3: ASSLGGSGHNEQF

V: TRBV7-9
CDR3: ASRLGLGETDEQF

V: TRBV10-1
CDR3: ASSDSHGTSGRETQY

V: TRBV27
CDR3: ASSLGRVYEQY

V: TRBV7-9
CDR3: ASSLGRADSSYNEQF

V: TRBV2
CDR3: ASSDLGLAREQF

V: TRBV5-6
CDR3: ASSSGLAGGYEQY

V: TRBV5-6
CDR3: ASSLGVGTSGSYEQY

V: TRBV7-9
CDR3: ASSSPERGDWAQY

V: TRBV28
CDR3: ASSLARETNEKLF

V: TRBV11-2
CDR3: ASGDKTGVDNIQY

V: TRBV4-3
CDR3: ASSQTGGGSYNEQF

V: TRBV6-6
CDR3: ASSYIGQGLGGYT